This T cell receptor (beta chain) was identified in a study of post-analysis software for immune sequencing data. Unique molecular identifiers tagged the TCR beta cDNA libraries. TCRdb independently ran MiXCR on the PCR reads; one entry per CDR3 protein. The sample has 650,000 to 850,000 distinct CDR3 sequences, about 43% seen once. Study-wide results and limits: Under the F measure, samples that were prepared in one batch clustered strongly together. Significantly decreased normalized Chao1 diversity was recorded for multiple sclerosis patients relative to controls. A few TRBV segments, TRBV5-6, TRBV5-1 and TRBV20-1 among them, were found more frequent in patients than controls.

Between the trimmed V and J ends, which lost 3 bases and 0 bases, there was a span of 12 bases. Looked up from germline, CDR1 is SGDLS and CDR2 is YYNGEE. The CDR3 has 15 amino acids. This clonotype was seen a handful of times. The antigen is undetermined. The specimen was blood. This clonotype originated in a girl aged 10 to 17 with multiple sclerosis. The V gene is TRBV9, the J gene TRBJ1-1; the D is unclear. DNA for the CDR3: TGTGCCAGCAGCGCTAGTTCCGGGATGAACACTGAAGCTTTCTTT. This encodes CASSASSGMNTEAFF.